This record covers a single TCR beta chain. Its antigen is unknown. The data are from a study of cytomegalovirus exposure and HLA in healthy donors. The V segment lost 2 bases and the J segment 6 bases; nucleotides outside the gene matches: 6. The CDR3 length is 14 residues. Germline V gene lookup returns CDR1 MNHEY and CDR2 SVGAGI. When sampled, the donors appeared nominally healthy, though they likely had unrecorded immune exposures. Study-wide results and limits: Common viral pathogens were later found to be apparently linked to several of the most significant clusters. The investigators catalogued 150 or so TCR beta chains as cytomegalovirus-associated.

PCR amplification relied on 60 Vbeta primers (plus 13 Jbeta primers). TCRdb keeps only in-frame clones here, not all; method: immunoSEQ multiplex PCR. The record lists some 48,000 clones, of which the ten most abundant hold 2% to 2.5%. This sequence was found in a woman in her thirties or forties in good health and CMV-seronegative. The V call is TRBV6-5, the J call TRBJ2-7, with TRBD1 matching over 8 bases. The sample taken for sequencing was PBMCs. CDR3 in DNA: TGTGCCAGCAGTTACGGGGGGACAGGCGGCGAGCAGTACTTC. Residues: CASSYGGTGGEQYF.